These 19 T cell receptor beta chains were sequenced from one sample in a study of cytomegalovirus exposure and HLA in healthy donors. PCR used 60 Vbeta primers and 13 Jbeta primers. The method was immunoSEQ multiplex PCR; TCRdb's version includes in-frame clones alone and lacks a portion of them. Here the sample spans fewer than 250,000 clones, 82% being singletons. The sample taken for sequencing was PBMCs. The receptors originated from a man between 40 and 49 years old in good health and CMV-seropositive.

The chain is built from TRBV9 and TRBJ1-2; D gene ambiguous. This CDR3 is built from 14 residues. V was trimmed by 0 bases and J by 4 bases, leaving 10 bases between them. Germline V gene data show CDR1 as SGDLS and CDR2 as YYNGEE. The CDR3 region is CASSVGGNPYGYTF. The CDR3, as DNA: TGTGCCAGCAGCGTAGGAGGGAACCCCTATGGCTACACCTTC. Filled out from reference TRBV9 and TRBJ1-2, the complete variable domain reads DSGVTQTPKHLITATGQRVTLRCSPRSGDLSVYWYQQSLDQGLQFLIQYYNGEERAKGNILERFSAQQFPDLHSELNLSSLELGDSALYFCASSVGGNPYGYTFGSGTRLTVV.

This clone was seen a single time. The chain couples TRBV5-1 to TRBJ1-1; TRBD1 aligns across 9 bases. This CDR3 has 16 residues. V lost 0 bases, J lost 0 bases, and 3 bases stayed unmatched. Germline V gene sequence: CDR1 SGHRS, CDR2 YFSETQ. CDR3 DNA: TGCGCCAGCAGCTTGGCGGGACAGGGATTGAACACTGAAGCTTTCTTT. This codes for CASSLAGQGLNTEAFF.

The rearrangement joins TRBV2 to TRBJ1-2, with 9 nucleotides matching TRBD1. CDR3 length: 14 residues. Germline CDR1 and CDR2: SNHLY and FYNNEI. The trim removed 5 bases at V and 3 bases at J, leaving 4 bases unmatched. In nucleotides, the CDR3 is TGTGCCAGCAGTACAGGGGGCATATACTATGGCTACACCTTC. It codes for CASSTGGIYYGYTF.

The V call is TRBV2, the J call TRBJ2-3; TRBD1 is a possible D gene (6 bases). Germline loops: CDR1 SNHLY, CDR2 FYNNEI. This CDR3 is built from 13 residues. V was pared by 7 bases and J by 1 base, with 9 bases between. The CDR3 spells CASTRQGTDTQYF. CDR3 sequence (DNA): TGTGCCAGCACAAGACAGGGCACAGATACGCAGTATTTT.

This clone was seen a handful of times. The chain is built from TRBV4-1 and TRBJ2-1; 7 bases are a match to TRBD1. The CDR3 totals 15 residues. With V trimmed by 5 bases and J by 0 bases, 4 bases remained unmatched. Per germline, CDR1 MGHRA and CDR2 YSYEKL. This chain's CDR3 is CASSSRDSSYNEQFF. CDR3 nucleotide sequence: TGCGCCAGCAGCTCCCGGGACAGCTCCTACAATGAGCAGTTCTTC.

V usage is TRBV6-1 and J usage is TRBJ1-1; D is uncertain. Germline values: CDR1 MNHNS, CDR2 SASEGT. The CDR3 covers 12 residues. V was cut by 6 bases and J by 6 bases, with 11 bases left in between. The CDR3 nucleotides read TGTGCCAGCAGCCCGGTTGGGCCTGAAGCTTTCTTT. Translation gives CASSPVGPEAFF.

The chain joins TRBV27 to TRBJ1-2, with a tentative D call TRBD1 (6 bases). Trimming took 5 bases from V and 7 from J, leaving 17 bases between them. The CDR3 length is 14 residues. CDR1 is MNHEY, CDR2 SMNVEV, per germline (reference sequence). The CDR3 region is CASSPQQGVGGYTF. The CDR3 nucleotides are TGTGCCAGCAGTCCCCAACAGGGCGTGGGTGGCTACACCTTC.

This clone was recorded a few times. The chain has TRBV6-6 and TRBJ1-5; the D gene is possibly TRBD1 (5 bases). The CDR3 has 16 residues. Germline V gene data show CDR1 as MNHNY and CDR2 as SVGAGI (reference sequence). V shed 2 bases and J shed 2 bases, with 13 bases lying between them. The CDR3 loop reads CASSYQGAGGNQPQHF. CDR3 in DNA: TGTGCCAGCAGTTACCAAGGGGCAGGTGGCAATCAGCCCCAGCATTTT.

The chain joins TRBV25-1 to TRBJ2-1; TRBD2 matches at 10 bases. The trim removed 4 bases at V and 10 bases at J, leaving 7 bases unmatched. The length of the CDR3 is 14 residues. Germline V CDR1 and CDR2: MGHDK, SYGVNS. The CDR3 sequence: CASSATLAGVEQFF. The CDR3 nucleotides are TGTGCCAGCAGTGCAACCCTAGCGGGGGTAGAGCAGTTCTTC.

The V and J genes are TRBV19 and TRBJ2-1; TRBD2 is a possible D gene (5 bases). The CDR3 contains 12 residues. Trimming stripped 3 bases from V and 9 bases from J, with 9 bases between. Germline assignment: CDR1 LNHDA and CDR2 SQIVND (reference sequence). CDR3: CASSMGVSEQFF. CDR3 bases: TGTGCCAGTAGTATGGGAGTCAGTGAGCAGTTCTTC.

The rearrangement joins TRBV10-2 to TRBJ2-3; 8 nucleotides line up with TRBD2. Trimming removed 6 bases from V and 11 bases from J; junction bases left unmatched: 19. CDR1 is WSHSY and CDR2 is SAAADI in the germline V gene. The length of the CDR3 is 16 residues. The CDR3 loop is CASRYRDYTTSGRQYF. As DNA, the CDR3 is TGCGCCAGCAGGTACAGGGACTACACTACTAGCGGTAGGCAGTATTTT.

This clone was picked up a small number of times. The rearrangement uses TRBV6-5 and TRBJ1-5, with D unclear. Per the germline V gene, CDR1 is MNHEY and CDR2 is SVGAGI. The ends were cut back, 0 bases at V and 4 bases at J, with 7 bases in the middle. The length of the CDR3 is 14 residues. The CDR3 loop reads CASSYSRTNQPQHF. Here the CDR3 DNA reads TGTGCCAGCAGTTACTCTCGCACAAATCAGCCCCAGCATTTT.

V is TRBV11-2 and J is TRBJ2-5; D not resolved. This CDR3 comprises 14 residues. Germline V gene sequence: CDR1 SGHAT, CDR2 FQNNGV. V was shortened by 7 bases and J by 3 bases, with 15 bases between the two germline ends. The CDR3 loop reads CASTQNPLEETQYF. The CDR3 DNA reads as TGTGCCAGCACCCAAAACCCCTTAGAAGAGACCCAGTACTTC.

This chain uses TRBV30 with TRBJ2-7, with D unresolved. Germline CDR1 GTSNPN, CDR2 SVGIG (reference sequence). This CDR3 comprises 15 residues. V was shortened by 4 bases and J by 1 base, with 17 bases between the two germline ends. CDR3 DNA: TGTGCCTGGACCCGAGGCAAGGCGCTTTCCTACGAGCAGTACTTC. The encoded protein is CAWTRGKALSYEQYF.

This chain connects TRBV20-1 to TRBJ1-2; D is unresolved. The CDR3 has 10 amino acids. CDR1 is DFQATT and CDR2 is SNEGSKA in the germline V gene (reference sequence). Trimming took off 6 bases at V and 8 bases at J, with 10 bases between the two ends. DNA of the CDR3: TGCAGTGCGGTGGGCACGGGCTACACCTTC. This sequence encodes CSAVGTGYTF.

This chain uses TRBV6-5 with TRBJ2-1; 8 nucleotides align to TRBD2. Germline assignment: CDR1 MNHEY and CDR2 SVGAGI. V shed 8 bases and J 8 bases; nucleotides not matched to a gene: 11. The length of the CDR3 is 14 residues. The CDR3 loop is CASFERELSHEQFF. The CDR3 DNA sequence: TGTGCCAGCTTCGAGCGGGAGTTGAGCCATGAGCAGTTCTTC.

This clone was seen once. The rearrangement joins TRBV4-1 to TRBJ1-6; TRBD1 matches at 8 bases. The CDR3 runs to 18 residues. The germline gives CDR1 MGHRA, CDR2 YSYEKL. J gave up 0 bases and V 1 base, and 5 bases lay outside the gene matches. CDR3 amino acids: CASSQGGGQGSYNSPLHF. CDR3 nucleotide sequence: TGCGCCAGCAGCCAAGGGGGTGGACAGGGCTCCTATAATTCACCCCTCCACTTT.

In its sample, this clone was seen a few times. The DNA is left out, because the CDR3 cannot be placed on it with certainty; the CDR3 is given as TCRdb lists it. The chain joins TRBV6-5 to TRBJ2-7; the table's D call, TRBD1, was not checked against the DNA. Germline CDR1 reads MNHEY; CDR2 reads SVGAGI. Ends included, the CDR3 has 15 residues. The chain's CDR3 is CASSSSTDSSYEQYF.

The rearrangement uses TRBV27 and TRBJ1-5; TRBD1 is a possible D gene (6 bases). This CDR3 is built from 15 residues. The germline V gene has CDR1 MNHEY and CDR2 SMNVEV (reference sequence). The V gene lost 5 bases and the J gene lost 0 bases, with 11 bases spanning the gap. CDR3 amino acids: CASSPGAVSNQPQHF. The CDR3 bases are TGTGCCAGCAGTCCAGGGGCCGTTAGCAATCAGCCCCAGCATTTT.